The clone carrying this T cell receptor beta chain was observed at least ten times. The germline V gene encodes CDR1 SQVTM and CDR2 ANQGSEA. The CDR3 has 13 residues. The V end lost 2 bases, the J end lost 0 bases, and 5 bases lay between the germline ends. TCRdb ran MiXCR on the RT-PCR reads and lists one entry per CDR3 protein. The sample shows more than 550,000 distinct CDR3 sequences, 14% of them seen only once. The chain links TRBV29-1 to TRBJ2-1; D gene ambiguous. Sequenced material: memory CD4+ T cells from blood. The sequence was collected from a female donor in good health, serving as a healthy control. CDR3 loop: CSVEYVSYNEQFF. The CDR3 DNA is TGCAGCGTTGAATACGTCTCCTACAATGAGCAGTTCTTC.